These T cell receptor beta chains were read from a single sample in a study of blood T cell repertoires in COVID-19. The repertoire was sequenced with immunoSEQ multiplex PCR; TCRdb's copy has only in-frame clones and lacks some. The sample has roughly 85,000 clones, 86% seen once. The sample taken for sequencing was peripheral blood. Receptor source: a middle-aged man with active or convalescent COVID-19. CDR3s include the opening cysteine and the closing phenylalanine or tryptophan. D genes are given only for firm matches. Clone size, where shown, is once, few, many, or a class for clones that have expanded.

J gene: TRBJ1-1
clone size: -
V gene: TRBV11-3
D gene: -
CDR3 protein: CASSLDRNTEAFF
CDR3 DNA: TGTGCCAGCAGCTTAGATAGGAACACTGAAGCTTTCTTT

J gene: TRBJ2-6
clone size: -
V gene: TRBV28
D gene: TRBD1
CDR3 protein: CASRRDRAGANVLTF
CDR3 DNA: TGTGCCAGCAGACGCGACAGGGCTGGGGCCAACGTCCTGACTTTC

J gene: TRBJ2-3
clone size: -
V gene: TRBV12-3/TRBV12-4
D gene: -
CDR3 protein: CASSLDRAHTQYF
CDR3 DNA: TGTGCCAGCAGTTTAGACAGGGCCCATACGCAGTATTTT

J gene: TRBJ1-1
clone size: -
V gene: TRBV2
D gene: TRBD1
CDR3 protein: CASRDRGRSEAFF
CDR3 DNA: TGTGCCAGCAGGGACAGGGGGCGCTCTGAAGCTTTCTTT

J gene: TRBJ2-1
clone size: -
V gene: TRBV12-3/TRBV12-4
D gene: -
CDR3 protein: CASSLKGDNEQFF
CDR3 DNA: TGTGCCAGCAGTTTAAAAGGAGACAATGAGCAGTTCTTC

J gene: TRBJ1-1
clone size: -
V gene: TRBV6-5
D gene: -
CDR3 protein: CASSYSVGTEAFF
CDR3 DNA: TGTGCCAGCAGTTACTCAGTCGGCACTGAAGCTTTCTTT

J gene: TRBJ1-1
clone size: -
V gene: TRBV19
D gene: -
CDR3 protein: CASIFGGAGTEAFF
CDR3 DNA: TGTGCCAGTATCTTCGGGGGGGCTGGGACTGAAGCTTTCTTT

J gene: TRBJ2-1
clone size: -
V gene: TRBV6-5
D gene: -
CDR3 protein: CASSHRVNEQFF
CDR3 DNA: TGTGCCAGCAGCCACAGGGTAAACGAGCAGTTCTTC

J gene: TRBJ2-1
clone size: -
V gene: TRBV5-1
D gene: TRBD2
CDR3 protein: CASSLESGRDEQFF
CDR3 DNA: TGCGCCAGCAGCTTGGAAAGCGGGAGGGATGAGCAGTTCTTC

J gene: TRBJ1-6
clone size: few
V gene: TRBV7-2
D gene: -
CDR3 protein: CASSPTGGAGNSPLHF
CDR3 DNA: TGTGCCAGCAGCCCCACAGGAGGGGCCGGCAATTCACCCCTCCACTTT

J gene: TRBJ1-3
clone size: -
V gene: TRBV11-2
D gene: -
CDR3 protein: CASSTQGPTPLSSGNTIYF
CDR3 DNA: TGTGCCAGCAGCACGCAGGGGCCGACTCCCTTAAGCTCTGGAAACACCATATATTTT

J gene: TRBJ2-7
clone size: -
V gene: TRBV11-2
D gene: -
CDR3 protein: CASNPSGGYEQYF
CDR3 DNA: TGTGCCAGCAATCCCTCCGGTGGTTACGAGCAGTACTTC

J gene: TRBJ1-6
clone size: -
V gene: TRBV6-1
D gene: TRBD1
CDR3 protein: CASSEYGTGQNSPLHF
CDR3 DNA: TGTGCCAGCAGTGAATACGGGACAGGCCAAAATTCACCCCTCCACTTT

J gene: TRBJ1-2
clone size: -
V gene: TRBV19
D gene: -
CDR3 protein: CASSISTGPYGYTF
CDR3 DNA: TGTGCCAGTAGTATAAGTACAGGGCCCTATGGCTACACCTTC

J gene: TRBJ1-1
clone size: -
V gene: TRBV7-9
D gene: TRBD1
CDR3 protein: CASNPTGGTEAFF
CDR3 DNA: TGTGCCAGCAATCCGACAGGGGGAACTGAAGCTTTCTTT

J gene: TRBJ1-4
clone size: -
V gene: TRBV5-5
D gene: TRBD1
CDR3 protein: CASSVNLQGEKLFF
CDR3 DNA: TGTGCCAGCAGCGTAAATTTACAGGGGGAAAAACTGTTTTTT

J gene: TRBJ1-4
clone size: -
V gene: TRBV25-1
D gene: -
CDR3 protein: CASSDLGRANEKLFF
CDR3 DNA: TGTGCCAGCAGTGATTTGGGCAGGGCAAATGAAAAACTGTTTTTT

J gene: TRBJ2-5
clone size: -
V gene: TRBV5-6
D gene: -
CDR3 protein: CASSLRGGTEETQYF
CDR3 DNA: TGTGCCAGCAGCCTCCGGGGGGGGACAGAAGAGACCCAGTACTTC

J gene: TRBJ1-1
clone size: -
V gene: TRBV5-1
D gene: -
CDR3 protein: CASTVSGGVNTEAFF
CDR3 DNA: TGCGCCAGCACCGTAAGCGGGGGGGTGAACACTGAAGCTTTCTTT

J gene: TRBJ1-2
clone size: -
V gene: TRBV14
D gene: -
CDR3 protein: CASSQGGFGYTF
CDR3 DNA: TGTGCCAGCAGCCAGGGAGGGTTTGGCTACACCTTC

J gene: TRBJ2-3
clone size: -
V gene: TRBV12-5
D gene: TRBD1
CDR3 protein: CASGLTGVDTQYF
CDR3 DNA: TGTGCTAGTGGTTTGACAGGGGTGGATACGCAGTATTTT

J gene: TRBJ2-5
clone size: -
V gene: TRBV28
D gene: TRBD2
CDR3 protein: CASSDGTAAGLAQTETQYF
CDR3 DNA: TGTGCCAGCAGTGACGGGACAGCGGCGGGACTAGCTCAAACGGAGACCCAGTACTTC

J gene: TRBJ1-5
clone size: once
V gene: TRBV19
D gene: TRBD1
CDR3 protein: CASSQNPGQPLDQPQHF
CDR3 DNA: TGTGCCAGTAGTCAAAATCCGGGACAGCCACTCGATCAGCCCCAGCATTTT

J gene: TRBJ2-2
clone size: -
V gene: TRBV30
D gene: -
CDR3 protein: CAWTGLNTGELFF
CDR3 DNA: TGTGCCTGGACAGGCTTAAACACCGGGGAGCTGTTTTTT

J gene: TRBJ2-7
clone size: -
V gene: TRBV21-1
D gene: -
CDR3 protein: CASSKSGQPYSYEQYF
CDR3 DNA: TGTGCCAGCAGCAAATCAGGGCAGCCCTATTCCTACGAGCAGTACTTC

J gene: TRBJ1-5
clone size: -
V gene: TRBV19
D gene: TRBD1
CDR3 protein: CASSPRTGGSGQPQHF
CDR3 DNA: TGTGCCAGTAGTCCGCGGACAGGGGGAAGCGGACAGCCCCAGCATTTT

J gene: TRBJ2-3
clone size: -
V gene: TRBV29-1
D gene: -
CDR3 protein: CSVRVTDTQYF
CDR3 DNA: TGCAGCGTTCGTGTCACAGATACGCAGTATTTT

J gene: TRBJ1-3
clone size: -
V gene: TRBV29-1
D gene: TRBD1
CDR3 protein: CSVVGTGDFGNTIYF
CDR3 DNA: TGCAGCGTGGTGGGGACAGGGGATTTTGGAAACACCATATATTTT

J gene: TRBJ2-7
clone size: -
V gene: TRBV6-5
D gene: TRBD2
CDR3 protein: CASRGGLNAYEQYF
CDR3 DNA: TGTGCCAGCAGGGGGGGACTAAATGCCTACGAGCAGTACTTC

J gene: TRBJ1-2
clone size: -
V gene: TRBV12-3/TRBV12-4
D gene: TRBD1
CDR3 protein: CASSGTGLHGYTF
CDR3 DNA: TGTGCCAGCAGTGGGACAGGATTACATGGCTACACCTTC

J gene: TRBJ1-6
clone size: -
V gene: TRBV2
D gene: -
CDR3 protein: CASSTQGDFYNSPLHF
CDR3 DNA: TGTGCCAGCAGTACACAGGGCGACTTCTATAATTCACCCCTCCACTTT

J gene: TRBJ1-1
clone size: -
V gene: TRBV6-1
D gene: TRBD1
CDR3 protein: CASSEGTGGTEAFF
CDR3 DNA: TGTGCCAGCAGTGAGGGGACAGGGGGCACTGAAGCTTTCTTT

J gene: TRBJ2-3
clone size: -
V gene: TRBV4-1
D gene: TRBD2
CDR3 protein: CASSQDGTSGGYTDTQYF
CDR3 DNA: TGCGCCAGCAGCCAAGACGGGACTAGCGGGGGATACACAGATACGCAGTATTTT

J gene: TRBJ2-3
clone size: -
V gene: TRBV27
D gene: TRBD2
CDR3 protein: CASSLSRASGTDTQYF
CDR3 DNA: TGTGCCAGCAGTTTATCAAGGGCTAGCGGGACAGATACGCAGTATTTT

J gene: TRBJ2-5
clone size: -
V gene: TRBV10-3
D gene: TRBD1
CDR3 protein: CAIRNGQAGETQYF
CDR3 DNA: TGTGCCATCAGAAACGGACAGGCTGGAGAGACCCAGTACTTC

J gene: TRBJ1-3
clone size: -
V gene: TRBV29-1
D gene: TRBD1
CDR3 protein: CSVGVRGQGGSTGNTIYF
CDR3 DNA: TGCAGCGTTGGAGTTCGGGGACAGGGGGGCTCTACTGGAAACACCATATATTTT

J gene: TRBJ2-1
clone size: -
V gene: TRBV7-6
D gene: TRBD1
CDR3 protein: CASSLGTGVYNEQFF
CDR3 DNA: TGTGCCAGCAGCTTAGGGACAGGGGTCTACAATGAGCAGTTCTTC

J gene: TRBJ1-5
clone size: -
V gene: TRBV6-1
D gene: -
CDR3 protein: CASSDAGMINQPQHF
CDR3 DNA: TGTGCCAGCAGTGACGCGGGGATGATCAATCAGCCCCAGCATTTT

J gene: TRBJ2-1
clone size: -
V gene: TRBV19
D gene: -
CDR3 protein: CASSIGHLLYNEQFF
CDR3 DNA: TGTGCCAGTAGTATTGGACACCTCCTCTACAATGAGCAGTTCTTC

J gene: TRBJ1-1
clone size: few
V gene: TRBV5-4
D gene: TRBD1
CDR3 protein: CASSWGDSPQAFF
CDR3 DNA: TGTGCCAGCAGCTGGGGGGACAGCCCTCAAGCTTTCTTT

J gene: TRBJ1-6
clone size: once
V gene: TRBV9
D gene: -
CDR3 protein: CASSPQQGTYNSPLHF
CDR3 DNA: TGTGCCAGCAGCCCCCAACAGGGAACCTATAATTCACCCCTCCACTTT

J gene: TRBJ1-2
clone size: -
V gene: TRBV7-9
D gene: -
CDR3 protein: CASSLSSNYGYTF
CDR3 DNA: TGTGCCAGCAGCTTATCTTCTAACTATGGCTACACCTTC

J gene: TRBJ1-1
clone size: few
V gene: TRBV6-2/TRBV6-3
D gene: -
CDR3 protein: CASSYLVPGEAFF
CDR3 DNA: TGTGCCAGCAGTTACTTGGTGCCGGGTGAAGCTTTCTTT

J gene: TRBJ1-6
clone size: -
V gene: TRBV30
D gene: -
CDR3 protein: CAWSGEFFDNSPLHF
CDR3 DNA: TGTGCCTGGAGTGGGGAGTTCTTCGATAATTCACCCCTCCACTTT

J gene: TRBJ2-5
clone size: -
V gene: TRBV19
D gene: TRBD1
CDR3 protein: CASSKDREETQYF
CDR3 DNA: TGTGCCAGTAGTAAGGACAGGGAGGAGACCCAGTACTTC

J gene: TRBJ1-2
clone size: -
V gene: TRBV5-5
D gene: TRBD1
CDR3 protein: CASSLDLDRGKTF
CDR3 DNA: TGTGCCAGCAGCTTGGATTTGGACAGGGGGAAAACCTTC

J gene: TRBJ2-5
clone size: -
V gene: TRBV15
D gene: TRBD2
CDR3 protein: CATSRDRLAGQETQYF
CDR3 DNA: TGTGCCACCAGCAGAGATAGACTAGCGGGGCAAGAGACCCAGTACTTC

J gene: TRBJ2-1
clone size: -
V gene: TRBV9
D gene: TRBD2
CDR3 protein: CASSVVGGGANEQFF
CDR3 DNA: TGTGCCAGCAGCGTAGTTGGCGGGGGGGCCAATGAGCAGTTCTTC

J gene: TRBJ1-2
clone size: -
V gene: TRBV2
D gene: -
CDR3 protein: CASSPDRYYGYTF
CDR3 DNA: TGTGCCAGCAGTCCAGACAGATATTATGGCTACACCTTC

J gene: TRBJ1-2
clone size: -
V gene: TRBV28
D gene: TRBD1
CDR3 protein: CASTLRTGTGYYGYTF
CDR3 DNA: TGTGCCAGCACGCTAAGAACCGGGACAGGCTACTATGGCTACACCTTC

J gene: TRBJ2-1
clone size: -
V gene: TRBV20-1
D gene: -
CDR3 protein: CSASLSSYNEQFF
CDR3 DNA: TGCAGTGCTAGTTTGAGCTCCTACAATGAGCAGTTCTTC

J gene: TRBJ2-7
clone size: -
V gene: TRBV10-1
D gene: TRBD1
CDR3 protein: CASSDTTGTGRSEQYF
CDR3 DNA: TGCGCCAGCAGTGACACGACCGGGACAGGGAGGAGCGAGCAGTACTTC

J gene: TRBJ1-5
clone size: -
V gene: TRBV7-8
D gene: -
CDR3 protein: CASSPDRLNQPQHF
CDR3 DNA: TGTGCCAGCAGCCCCGACAGGCTAAATCAGCCCCAGCATTTT